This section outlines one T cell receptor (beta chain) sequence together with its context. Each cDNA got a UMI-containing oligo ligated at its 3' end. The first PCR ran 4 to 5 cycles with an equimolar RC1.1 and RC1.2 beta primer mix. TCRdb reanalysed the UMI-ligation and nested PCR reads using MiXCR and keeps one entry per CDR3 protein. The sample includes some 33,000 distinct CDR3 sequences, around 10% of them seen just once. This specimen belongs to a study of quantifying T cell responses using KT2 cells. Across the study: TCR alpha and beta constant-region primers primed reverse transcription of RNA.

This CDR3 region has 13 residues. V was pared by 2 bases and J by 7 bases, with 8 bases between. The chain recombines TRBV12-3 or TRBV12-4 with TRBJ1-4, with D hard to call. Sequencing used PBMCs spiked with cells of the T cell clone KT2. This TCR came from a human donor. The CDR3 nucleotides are TGTGCCAGCAGTTTAAGGTGGGGTGAAAAACTGTTTTTT. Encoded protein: CASSLRWGEKLFF.